One sample yielded the 20 T cell receptor beta chains listed below, sequenced in a study of memory CD4+ T cells and cytomegalovirus serostatus. This table comes from immunoSEQ multiplex PCR, and its TCRdb copy is limited to in-frame clones, with some not included. The sample has over 60,000 clones; 82% are singletons. Single viable CD3+CD4+CD8-CD45RO+ cells were sorted as the memory CD4+ T cells. Sequencing used memory CD4+ T cells from blood. Receptors originate from an adult in good health and CMV-seronegative.

The chain recombines TRBV13 with TRBJ1-1, with a weak D call TRBD1 (5 bases). V lost 1 base and J 6 bases, leaving 18 bases between the germline ends. CDR1 and CDR2 from the germline V gene are PRHDT and FYEKMQ (reference sequence). The CDR3 has 16 amino acids. As DNA, the CDR3 is TGTGCCAGCAGCTTAGTCGAGGGGACCAGGGTGGCTGAAGCTTTCTTT. It encodes CASSLVEGTRVAEAFF.

The chain carries TRBV29-1 and TRBJ2-1, with 11 bases lining up with TRBD1. CDR3 length: 15 residues. The germline CDR1 and CDR2 sequences are SQVTM and ANQGSEA. The ends lost 5 bases at V and 8 bases at J; junction bases unmatched: 11. The CDR3 spells CSVSRTGGIYDEQFF. CDR3 in DNA: TGCAGCGTTTCCCGGACAGGGGGCATTTACGATGAGCAGTTCTTC.

This clone turned up a few times. The chain couples TRBV6-1 to TRBJ1-2; 8 nucleotides line up with TRBD1. CDR1 and CDR2 from the germline V gene are MNHNS and SASEGT. With V trimmed by 5 bases and J by 4 bases, 9 bases remained unmatched. The CDR3 has 15 residues. CDR3 sequence (DNA): TGTGCCAGCAGTCCCGGCCGAGGACAGGGCTATGGCTACACCTTC. Protein sequence: CASSPGRGQGYGYTF.

The chain recombines TRBV30 with TRBJ1-1; unclear D gene. Germline V gene lookup returns CDR1 GTSNPN and CDR2 SVGIG (reference sequence). CDR3 length equals 13 residues. The V end lost 4 bases, the J end lost 0 bases, and 9 bases lay between the germline ends. CDR3 loop: CAWTARVNTEAFF. The CDR3 DNA sequence: TGTGCCTGGACAGCGCGGGTGAACACTGAAGCTTTCTTT.

J is TRBJ2-1 and V is TRBV6-6; D is possibly TRBD1 or TRBD2 (5 bases each). The CDR3 is 16 amino acids. Germline loops: CDR1 MNHNY, CDR2 SVGAGI (reference sequence). V lost 0 bases and J lost 5, with 14 bases in between. CDR3 sequence: CASSYSGTNGDNEQFF. In nucleotides, the CDR3 is TGTGCCAGCAGTTACTCCGGGACCAACGGGGACAATGAGCAGTTCTTC.

This clone was seen more than once but under ten times. The rearrangement joins TRBV5-1 to TRBJ2-7; D possibly corresponds to TRBD2 (5 bases). The V end lost 0 bases, the J end lost 6 bases, and 10 bases lay between the germline ends. Germline-derived CDR1 and CDR2 are SGHRS and YFSETQ. The CDR3 contains 13 residues. This CDR3 reads CASSLGLRAEQYF. Here the CDR3 DNA reads TGCGCCAGCAGCTTGGGACTACGGGCCGAGCAGTACTTC.

The rearrangement joins TRBV18 to TRBJ2-1; a weak D match, TRBD2 (5 bases). Looked up from germline, CDR1 is KGHSH and CDR2 is LQKENI. The CDR3 runs 12 residues. The V end lost 1 base, the J end lost 10 bases, and 8 bases lay between the germline ends. The DNA for the CDR3 is TGTGCCAGCTCACCACTTGGCGGGGAGCAGTTCTTC. Translated, it gives CASSPLGGEQFF.

The chain combines TRBV6-5 with TRBJ1-4; TRBD1 aligns across 7 bases. The CDR3 spans 15 residues. CDR1 is MNHEY, CDR2 SVGAGI, per germline. Unmatched junction bases numbered 4, after V lost 2 bases and J lost 4 bases. In DNA, the CDR3 is TGTGCCAGCAGTTACGGGGGACAGAATAATGAAAAACTGTTTTTT. This sequence encodes CASSYGGQNNEKLFF.

V is TRBV6-1 and J is TRBJ1-5; D gene uncertain. This CDR3 region has 15 residues. Germline CDR1 is MNHNS and CDR2 is SASEGT. V lost 2 bases, J lost 2 bases, and 10 bases lay in between. CDR3 in amino acids: CASSEFRSGNQPQHF. The CDR3 DNA reads TGTGCCAGCAGTGAATTTCGGTCGGGCAATCAGCCCCAGCATTTT.

The chain couples TRBV6-1 to TRBJ1-2; no definite D call. The CDR3 is made up of 13 amino acids. Germline V gene lookup returns CDR1 MNHNS and CDR2 SASEGT. V was cut by 2 bases and J by 4 bases, with 8 bases left in between. This CDR3 is CASSEKVSYGYTF. In nucleotides, the CDR3 is TGTGCCAGCAGTGAAAAGGTTTCCTATGGCTACACCTTC.

The chain couples TRBV15 to TRBJ1-4, with D perhaps matching TRBD1 (5 bases). Germline loops: CDR1 LNHNV, CDR2 YYDKDF (reference sequence). V was trimmed by 4 bases and J by 5 bases, leaving 14 bases between them. The CDR3 totals 15 residues. CDR3 residues: CATSNSPGQNEKLFF. CDR3 nucleotides: TGTGCCACCAGCAACAGCCCGGGGCAGAATGAAAAACTGTTTTTT.

V gene TRBV9 combines with J gene TRBJ2-3, with D possibly being TRBD1 (6 bases). Germline loops: CDR1 SGDLS, CDR2 YYNGEE. This CDR3 has 19 residues. Trimming removed 0 bases from V and 3 bases from J, with 23 bases in between. CDR3 sequence reads: CASSVEGWGRGLRTDTQYF. The DNA for the CDR3 is TGTGCCAGCAGCGTAGAGGGATGGGGCAGGGGTTTAAGGACAGATACGCAGTATTTT.

This clone was recorded a few times. The chain carries TRBV28 and TRBJ2-7; the match to TRBD2 covers 8 bases. Germline V CDR1 and CDR2: MDHEN, SYDVKM. With 6 bases clipped from V and 12 bases from J, the junction kept 19 bases outside the gene matches. This CDR3 is 15 amino acids long. CDR3 residues: CASSSPAAAGEYLYF. In DNA, the CDR3 is TGTGCCAGCAGCAGCCCAGCGGCAGCGGGAGAGTATCTGTACTTC.

This clone was counted once. The chain is built from TRBV7-9 and TRBJ1-1; D gene unclear. Germline loops: CDR1 SEHNR, CDR2 FQNEAQ (reference sequence). The CDR3 spans 15 residues. V lost 6 bases and J 1 base, leaving 15 bases between the germline ends. The CDR3 DNA reads TGTGCCAGCAGGTCAGGCCCGGGAAAGAACACTGAAGCTTTCTTT. Protein: CASRSGPGKNTEAFF.

V usage is TRBV27 and J usage is TRBJ2-7; TRBD1 might be the D (5 bases). Germline-derived CDR1 and CDR2 are MNHEY and SMNVEV (reference sequence). V was cut by 0 bases and J by 5 bases, with 8 bases left in between. The length of the CDR3 is 13 residues. For the CDR3, the DNA is TGTGCCAGCAGTTTATCAGGGGTCCACGAGCAGTACTTC. It yields the protein CASSLSGVHEQYF.

This rearrangement joins TRBV10-1 to TRBJ1-1; no definite D call. CDR3 length: 15 amino acids. Germline CDR1 WNHNN, CDR2 SYGVQD (reference sequence). V was shortened by 1 base and J by 3 bases, with 12 bases between the two germline ends. The CDR3 DNA reads as TGCGCCAGCAGTGAGTTCCGACGGGCCGACACTGAAGCTTTCTTT. Encoded protein: CASSEFRRADTEAFF.

This rearrangement joins TRBV2 to TRBJ2-3; the D gene is possibly TRBD2 (6 bases). Germline V lookup: CDR1 SNHLY, CDR2 FYNNEI. V gave up 5 bases and J gave up 4 bases, with 19 bases separating them. The CDR3 has 16 amino acids. In DNA form, the CDR3 reads TGTGCCAGCAGTCCTCCGACGGGACTGGGGGCAGATACGCAGTATTTT. Amino acids: CASSPPTGLGADTQYF.

This chain joins TRBV5-1 and TRBJ2-7, with 8 nucleotides matching TRBD1. With 3 bases clipped from V and 3 bases from J, the junction kept 5 bases outside the gene matches. Germline V gene sequence: CDR1 SGHRS, CDR2 YFSETQ. There are 14 residues in the CDR3. The CDR3 sequence: CASSSGQGDYEQYF. DNA of the CDR3: TGCGCCAGCAGCTCCGGACAGGGAGACTACGAGCAGTACTTC.

The CDR3 DNA follows: TGTGCCAGCAGTTACTCTAGGGGGGACAATCAGCCCCAGCATTTT. Translation: CASSYSRGDNQPQHF. The genes are TRBV6-6 and TRBJ1-5; D perhaps matches TRBD1 (6 bases). Germline V gives CDR1 MNHNY, CDR2 SVGAGI (reference sequence). V lost 0 bases and J 3 bases, leaving 9 bases between the germline ends. This CDR3 region has 15 residues.

The J gene is TRBJ2-3, the V gene TRBV29-1; D is uncertain. The CDR3 contains 12 residues. The V gene lost 4 bases and the J gene lost 1 base, with 6 bases spanning the gap. Germline V gene data show CDR1 as SQVTM and CDR2 as ANQGSEA. This CDR3 is CSVGRGTDTQYF. CDR3 DNA: TGCAGCGTTGGAAGGGGCACAGATACGCAGTATTTT.